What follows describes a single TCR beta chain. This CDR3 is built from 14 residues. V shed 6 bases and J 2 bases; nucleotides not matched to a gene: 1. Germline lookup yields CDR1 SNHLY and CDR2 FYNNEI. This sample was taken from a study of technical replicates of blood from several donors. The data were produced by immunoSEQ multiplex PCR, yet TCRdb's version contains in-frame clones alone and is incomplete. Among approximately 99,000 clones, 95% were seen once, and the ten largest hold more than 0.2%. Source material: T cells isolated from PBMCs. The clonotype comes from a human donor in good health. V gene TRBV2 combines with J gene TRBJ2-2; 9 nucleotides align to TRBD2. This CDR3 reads CASSLAGNTGELFF. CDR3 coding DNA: TGTGCCAGCAGCCTAGCGGGAAACACCGGGGAGCTGTTTTTT.